One and the same sample provided the 15 T cell receptor beta chains below, sequenced in a study of monozygotic twins with inflammatory bowel disease. TCRdb re-called the 5' RACE reads and shows each CDR3 protein once, DNA omitted. The listing contains about 93,000 distinct CDR3 sequences. The sample taken for sequencing was blood. These receptor sequences come from a human donor with ulcerative colitis or Crohn's disease, or a healthy co-twin of an affected twin (not recorded which).

The V call is TRBV23-1, the J call TRBJ1-5; there is no DNA to check the TCRdb D call of TRBD1. TRBV23-1 is annotated as an ORF whose role is uncertain. This CDR3 comprises 16 residues. The CDR3 region is CASSQRDIGSNQPQHF.

V and J are TRBV20-1 and TRBJ1-1. Germline-derived CDR1 and CDR2 are DFQATT and SNEGSKA (reference sequence). CDR3 size: 16 residues. The CDR3 spells CSASSRGRFGYTEAFF.

V and J are TRBV18 and TRBJ1-2; as DNA is missing, the TRBD1 call by TCRdb cannot be tested. The CDR3 is 15 amino acids. The germline gives CDR1 KGHSH, CDR2 LQKENI. CDR3 sequence: CASSPPTEGNYGYTF. Complete variable domain (other parts from reference TRBV18 and TRBJ1-2): NAGVMQNPRHLVRRRGQEARLRCSPMKGHSHVYWYRQLPEEGLKFMVYLQKENIIDESGMPKERFSAEFPKEGPSILRIQQVVRGDSAAYFCASSPPTEGNYGYTFGSGTRLTVV.

The CDR3 sequence is CASSLGQYNTEAFF. The genes are TRBV5-1 and TRBJ1-1; TCRdb's D call of TRBD1 is untestable without DNA. This CDR3 region has 14 residues. Germline-derived CDR1 and CDR2 are SGHRS and YFSETQ.

The rearrangement uses TRBV7-8 and TRBJ1-5; without DNA, the TCRdb call of TRBD1 cannot be checked. CDR1 is SGHVS and CDR2 is FQNEAQ in the germline V gene. This CDR3 comprises 17 residues. The CDR3 is CASSISTTGRGDQPQHF. Full variable domain (missing parts from reference TRBV7-8 and TRBJ1-5): GAGVSQSPRYKVAKRGQDVALRCDPISGHVSLFWYQQALGQGPEFLTYFQNEAQLDKSGLPSDRFFAERPEGSVSTLKIQRTQQEDSAVYLCASSISTTGRGDQPQHFGDGTRLSIL.

This rearrangement joins TRBV5-1 to TRBJ2-2; TCRdb lists TRBD2, though no DNA is available to test this call. The CDR3 has 20 residues. Germline CDR1 is SGHRS and CDR2 is YFSETQ. The CDR3 spells CASSPRPARLAGSNTGELFF. The full variable domain, rest sourced from reference TRBV5-1 and TRBJ2-2, is KAGVTQTPRYLIKTRGQQVTLSCSPISGHRSVSWYQQTPGQGLQFLFEYFSETQRNKGNFPGRFSGRQFSNSRSEMNVSTLELGDSALYLCASSPRPARLAGSNTGELFFGEGSRLTVL.

The chain uses TRBV18 and TRBJ2-7; checking the TCRdb D call of TRBD1 is not possible without DNA. CDR3 size: 16 residues. CDR1 KGHSH and CDR2 LQKENI come from the germline V gene. CDR3 sequence: CASSPPQAPPFYEQYF.

V is TRBV6-1 and J is TRBJ1-2; TCRdb proposes TRBD1, but this gene call is untestable without DNA. CDR1 MNHNS and CDR2 SASEGT come from the germline V gene. CDR3 length: 16 amino acids. The CDR3: CASTLGGALDNYGYTF.

V gene TRBV20-1 combines with J gene TRBJ2-3; the TCRdb call, TRBD1, lacks DNA for checking. CDR3 length: 16 residues. Germline V gives CDR1 DFQATT, CDR2 SNEGSKA (reference sequence). CDR3: CSARVRASGGLDTQYF.

The gene calls are TRBV19 and TRBJ2-1; there is no DNA to check the TCRdb D call of TRBD1. Germline V CDR1 and CDR2: LNHDA, SQIVND (reference sequence). The CDR3 sequence is 15 residues long. CDR3 protein: CASQKGDGVYNEQFF.

V usage is TRBV20-1 and J usage is TRBJ2-3; TCRdb returns TRBD2, unconfirmable since there is no DNA. There are 12 residues in the CDR3. Per germline, CDR1 DFQATT and CDR2 SNEGSKA (reference sequence). The CDR3 sequence is CSARGPSGTQYF.

The chain links TRBV4-1 to TRBJ2-7; absent DNA, TCRdb's TRBD1 call cannot be checked. The germline V gene encodes CDR1 MGHRA and CDR2 YSYEKL. The CDR3 has 13 residues. CDR3 sequence: CASSQAGSYEQYF.

The chain recombines TRBV25-1 with TRBJ2-1; no DNA is available, so the TRBD2 call from TCRdb remains unchecked. There are 14 residues in the CDR3. From germline, CDR1 is MGHDK and CDR2 SYGVNS. This CDR3 is CASARTSGYNEQFF.

The J gene is TRBJ1-5, the V gene TRBV12-3 or TRBV12-4; TCRdb gives TRBD1 as the D gene, but with no DNA this cannot be confirmed. There are 16 residues in the CDR3. This chain's CDR3 is CASSFRGARGNQPQHF.

This sequence joins TRBV7-2 and TRBJ1-1. The CDR3 totals 17 residues. CDR1 is SGHTA, CDR2 FQGNSA, per germline. CDR3 residues: CASSRSLAPWENTEAFF.